A single sample is the source of the 28 T cell receptor beta chains below, sequenced in a study of blood T cell repertoires in COVID-19. Here immunoSEQ multiplex PCR was the method, and the copy in TCRdb shows in-frame clones only, minus some. This sample has 350,000 or so clones; 87% occur once, and the top ten carry roughly 1%. Sequenced material: PBMCs or T cells enriched from blood (not recorded which). These receptors were obtained from a young woman who had recovered from COVID-19.

The chain links TRBV20-1 to TRBJ1-1, with D unclear. The V end lost 7 bases, the J end lost 2 bases, and 8 bases lay between the germline ends. The CDR3 extends over 11 amino acids. Looked up from germline, CDR1 is DFQATT and CDR2 is SNEGSKA (reference sequence). The CDR3 bases are TGCAGTGTTCAGGAAAACACTGAAGCTTTCTTT. The encoded protein is CSVQENTEAFF.

The chain links TRBV5-1 to TRBJ2-3; TRBD1 might be the D (5 bases). Trimming shortened V by 3 bases and J by 0 bases, and 14 bases separated the two germline ends. Germline CDR1 and CDR2: SGHRS and YFSETQ. This CDR3 spans 16 amino acids. In nucleotides, the CDR3 is TGCGCCAGCAGCTCGCTAGGGGCCTCTAGCACAGATACGCAGTATTTT. Translated, it gives CASSSLGASSTDTQYF.

The chain carries TRBV30 and TRBJ2-7; possible D gene TRBD1, 5 bases. CDR3 length: 16 amino acids. Per the germline V gene, CDR1 is GTSNPN and CDR2 is SVGIG (reference sequence). V was shortened by 0 bases and J by 3 bases, with 18 bases between the two germline ends. For the CDR3, the DNA is TGTGCCTGGAGTGTAGGGTCGGGCAAAGGGGTCTACGAGCAGTACTTC. Its protein is CAWSVGSGKGVYEQYF.

The J gene is TRBJ2-2, the V gene TRBV4-3, with 9 positions matching TRBD2. Germline loops: CDR1 LGHNA, CDR2 YSLEER. The CDR3 is 20 residues long. The J segment lost 1 base and the V segment lost 2 bases, leaving 14 bases of the junction unmatched. The CDR3 coding sequence is TGCGCCAGCAGCCAAAAACTAGCGGGTACGTCTAAAAAGAACACCGGGGAGCTGTTTTTT. It translates to CASSQKLAGTSKKNTGELFF.

The DNA for the CDR3 is TGTGCCAGCAAGAATCAACGGGACTACAATGAGCAGTTCTTC. Amino acids: CASKNQRDYNEQFF. The V call is TRBV25-1, the J call TRBJ2-1; D is possibly TRBD2 (5 bases). The CDR3 length is 14 residues. V was pared by 7 bases and J by 3 bases, with 13 bases between. Per germline, CDR1 MGHDK and CDR2 SYGVNS. The full variable domain, with the rest looked up from reference TRBV25-1 and TRBJ2-1, is EADIYQTPRYLVIGTGKKITLECSQTMGHDKMYWYQQDPGMELHLIHYSYGVNSTEKGDLSSESTVSRIRTEHFPLTLESARPSHTSQYLCASKNQRDYNEQFFGPGTRLTVL.

The chain recombines TRBV5-1 with TRBJ1-4; no clear D gene. The CDR3 runs to 14 residues. Germline loops: CDR1 SGHRS, CDR2 YFSETQ. V was clipped by 0 bases and J by 2 bases, with 5 bases between them. In DNA form, the CDR3 reads TGCGCCAGCAGCTTGGCGGTCACTAATGAAAAACTGTTTTTT. Residues: CASSLAVTNEKLFF.

The rearrangement uses TRBV7-9 and TRBJ2-2, with 8 bases identical to TRBD1. The germline V gene has CDR1 SEHNR and CDR2 FQNEAQ (reference sequence). The junction had 8 bases not matched to a gene; V was cut back by 4 bases and J by 7 bases. The length of the CDR3 is 15 residues. CDR3 amino acids: CASSYGQGFGGELFF. CDR3 sequence (DNA): TGTGCCAGCAGCTACGGACAGGGATTTGGCGGGGAGCTGTTTTTT.

The rearrangement joins TRBV6-2 or TRBV6-3 to TRBJ1-1, with a weak D call TRBD1 (5 bases). Trimming removed 0 bases from V and 5 bases from J, with 7 bases in between. There are 13 residues in the CDR3. Germline V gives CDR1 MNHEY, CDR2 SVGEGT. CDR3 amino acids: CASSYSQGTEAFF. The DNA of the CDR3 is TGTGCCAGCAGTTACTCCCAGGGAACTGAAGCTTTCTTT.

This chain connects TRBV5-5 to TRBJ2-7; D is possibly TRBD2 (6 bases). The CDR3 spans 15 residues. The V end was cut by 4 bases, the J end by 3 bases, with 17 bases between. Germline loops: CDR1 SGHKS, CDR2 YYEKEE (reference sequence). CDR3 amino acids: CASSSSGGDLYEQYF. Here the CDR3 DNA reads TGTGCCAGCAGCAGTTCCGGCGGGGACCTCTACGAGCAGTACTTC.

The chain combines TRBV28 with TRBJ2-7; TRBD1 matches 7 bases. In germline, CDR1 is MDHEN, CDR2 SYDVKM. With 5 bases clipped from V and 2 bases from J, the junction kept 9 bases outside the gene matches. CDR3 length: 15 residues. Written as DNA, the CDR3 is TGTGCCAGCAGTCTACTCGGGACAGAACCCTACGAGCAGTACTTC. This codes for CASSLLGTEPYEQYF.

V is TRBV18 and J is TRBJ2-7; tentative D call: TRBD1 (6 bases). The length of the CDR3 is 14 residues. V was pared by 4 bases and J by 5 bases, with 15 bases between. CDR1 KGHSH and CDR2 LQKENI come from the germline V gene. The CDR3 DNA is TGTGCCAGCTCACTCACTAAGGGGGACAACGAGCAGTACTTC. It specifies CASSLTKGDNEQYF.

The genes are TRBV6-5 and TRBJ1-2, with a tentative D call TRBD1 (6 bases). Germline CDR1 MNHEY, CDR2 SVGAGI. The CDR3 is made up of 13 amino acids. Trimming removed 8 bases at V and 5 bases at J, with 15 bases between. DNA for the CDR3: TGTGCCAGCGGCAGGGGATCTTGGTATGGCTACACCTTC. This codes for CASGRGSWYGYTF.

This chain links TRBV12-3 or TRBV12-4 with TRBJ1-1; TRBD1 agrees at 7 bases. V shed 10 bases, J shed 1 base, and the junction held 3 bases outside the gene matches. This CDR3 has 12 amino acids. CDR3 amino acids: CATGTENTEAFF. The CDR3 coding sequence is TGTGCCACTGGGACAGAGAACACTGAAGCTTTCTTT.

CDR3 region: CASSLDGGGAKNIQYF. CDR3 nucleotide sequence: TGTGCCAGCAGCTTGGATGGCGGCGGGGCCAAAAACATTCAGTACTTC. The chain recombines TRBV11-2 with TRBJ2-4; D may be TRBD2 (5 bases). V dropped 3 bases and J dropped 1 base, with 13 bases sitting between them. The CDR3 extends over 16 amino acids. Germline CDR1 is SGHAT and CDR2 is FQNNGV.

CDR3 amino acids: CATSDLQGGQSTDTQYF. DNA for the CDR3: TGTGCCACCAGTGATTTGCAAGGGGGCCAGAGCACAGATACGCAGTATTTT. The chain couples TRBV24-1 to TRBJ2-3; 7 bases align to TRBD1. This CDR3 region has 17 residues. The junction had 5 bases not matched to a gene; V was cut back by 0 bases and J by 0 bases. Per germline, CDR1 KGHDR and CDR2 SFDVKD.

The V gene is TRBV24-1, the J gene TRBJ2-1, with 9 bases matching TRBD1. Trimming took 4 bases from V and 5 from J; bases not matched to a gene: 8. The germline V gene encodes CDR1 KGHDR and CDR2 SFDVKD. CDR3 length: 16 residues. DNA for the CDR3: TGTGCCACCAGTGAACCGGACAGGGGCGGGGACAATGAGCAGTTCTTC. This sequence encodes CATSEPDRGGDNEQFF.

As DNA, the CDR3 is TGTGCCAGCAGCCAGGGACTAGCTTCAGATACGCAGTATTTT. Amino acids: CASSQGLASDTQYF. The chain has TRBV7-2 and TRBJ2-3, with 9 bases matching TRBD2. Trimming at V came to 5 bases and at J to 4 bases, leaving 4 bases not matched to a gene. Germline CDR1 SGHTA, CDR2 FQGNSA. The CDR3 is 14 amino acids.

The chain couples TRBV1 to TRBJ2-2; TRBD2 is the table's D call, not checked against the DNA. TRBV1 is a pseudogene segment. CDR3 length equals 17 residues. The CDR3 here is CTSSLGTSGGITGELFF. The CDR3 coding sequence is TGCACCAGCAGCCTCGGGACTAGCGGGGGTATCACCGGGGAGCTGTTTTTT.

The chain links TRBV12-3 or TRBV12-4 to TRBJ1-4, with D hard to call. Between the trimmed V and J ends, which lost 3 bases and 4 bases, there was a span of 6 bases. This CDR3 spans 13 amino acids. CDR3 loop: CASSLGGNEKLFF. CDR3 nucleotide sequence: TGTGCCAGCAGTTTGGGAGGTAATGAAAAACTGTTTTTT.

The chain recombines TRBV18 with TRBJ1-1; D gene unclear. Looked up from germline, CDR1 is KGHSH and CDR2 is LQKENI. The CDR3 is 15 amino acids. V was shortened by 1 base and J by 0 bases, with 9 bases between the two germline ends. This CDR3 is CASSPLEGLNTEAFF. The CDR3 DNA reads as TGTGCCAGCTCACCACTCGAGGGCTTGAACACTGAAGCTTTCTTT.

This chain joins TRBV19 and TRBJ2-7, with a possible D match to TRBD1 (7 bases). The CDR3 contains 15 residues. Germline CDR1 LNHDA, CDR2 SQIVND (reference sequence). V lost 5 bases, J lost 6 bases, and 20 bases lay in between. CDR3 amino acids: CASSPRLVGGGEQYF. CDR3 nucleotides: TGTGCCAGTAGTCCGCGACTAGTAGGGGGCGGCGAGCAGTACTTC.

V and J are TRBV6-2 or TRBV6-3 and TRBJ2-5, with D possibly matching TRBD2 (5 bases). Trimming pared 2 bases from V and 12 bases from J, leaving 13 bases between. The CDR3 has 12 residues. Germline V gene lookup returns CDR1 MNHEY and CDR2 SVGEGT. The CDR3 DNA follows: TGTGCCAGCAGTTACCCGCGGGCCTCAGAGTACTTC. It specifies CASSYPRASEYF.

The chain combines TRBV5-1 with TRBJ1-1; D might be TRBD1 (6 bases). The CDR3 contains 13 residues. With 7 bases removed from V and 4 bases from J, the gap between germline ends came to 14 bases. Germline values: CDR1 SGHRS, CDR2 YFSETQ. CDR3 loop: CASGTGSGTEAFF. The CDR3 DNA reads as TGCGCCAGCGGAACAGGGTCAGGCACTGAAGCTTTCTTT.

This clone was observed once. This chain joins TRBV3-1 (or the pseudogene TRBV3-2) and TRBJ2-2, with 9 bases matching TRBD1. CDR1 is LGHDT, CDR2 YNNKEL, per germline (reference sequence). The CDR3 has 14 residues. The V segment lost 4 bases and the J segment 6 bases; nucleotides outside the gene matches: 3. The CDR3 region has the DNA TGTGCCAGCAGCCCAGGGACAGGGTCCGGGGAGCTGTTTTTT. Translating it yields CASSPGTGSGELFF.

This chain connects TRBV14 to TRBJ1-3; 7 nucleotides line up with TRBD1. There are 16 residues in the CDR3. V shed 3 bases, J shed 0 bases, and the junction held 5 bases outside the gene matches. Germline assignment: CDR1 SGHDN and CDR2 FVKESK. The CDR3 DNA sequence: TGTGCCAGCAGCCAGGGACAGAAACACTCTGGAAACACCATATATTTT. Amino acid sequence: CASSQGQKHSGNTIYF.

The rearrangement uses TRBV25-1 and TRBJ2-7; 9 bases are shared with TRBD1. Germline CDR1 and CDR2: MGHDK and SYGVNS. J was trimmed by 2 bases and V by 2 bases; bases with no gene match: 4. The CDR3 spans 15 residues. The CDR3, as DNA: TGTGCCAGCAGTGAACCGGGGGACAGGGCCTACGAGCAGTACTTC. Translation gives CASSEPGDRAYEQYF.

This clone came up once. J is TRBJ1-2 and V is TRBV7-2; weak D call: TRBD1 (5 bases). The ends were cut back, 5 bases at V and 3 bases at J, with 13 bases in the middle. CDR3 length equals 14 residues. CDR1 is SGHTA and CDR2 is FQGNSA in the germline V gene. The CDR3 sequence: CASSPGGGHYGYTF. CDR3 coding DNA: TGTGCCAGCAGCCCCGGGGGTGGACACTATGGCTACACCTTC.

The chain couples TRBV29-1 to TRBJ2-7, with TRBD1 as a possible D gene (5 bases). The CDR3 covers 13 residues. The V gene's germline CDR1 is SQVTM and CDR2 ANQGSEA. Trimming cost V 4 bases and J 4 bases, with 14 bases left between them. CDR3 in amino acids: CSVAPTPGYEQYF. The CDR3 region has the DNA TGCAGCGTTGCCCCTACCCCAGGGTACGAGCAGTACTTC.